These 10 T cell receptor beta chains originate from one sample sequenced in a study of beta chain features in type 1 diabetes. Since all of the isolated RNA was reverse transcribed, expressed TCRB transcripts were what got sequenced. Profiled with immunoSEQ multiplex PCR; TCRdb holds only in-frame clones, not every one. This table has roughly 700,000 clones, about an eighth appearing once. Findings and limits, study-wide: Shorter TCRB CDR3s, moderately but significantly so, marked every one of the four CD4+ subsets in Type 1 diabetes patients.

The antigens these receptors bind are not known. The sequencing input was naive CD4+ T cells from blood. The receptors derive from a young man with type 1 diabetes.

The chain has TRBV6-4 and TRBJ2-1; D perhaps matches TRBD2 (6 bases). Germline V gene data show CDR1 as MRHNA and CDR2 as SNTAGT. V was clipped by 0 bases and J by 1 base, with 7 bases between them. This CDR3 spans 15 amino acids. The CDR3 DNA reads TGTGCCAGCAGTGACTCGGAGGGGTCCTACAATGAGCAGTTCTTC. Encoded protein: CASSDSEGSYNEQFF.

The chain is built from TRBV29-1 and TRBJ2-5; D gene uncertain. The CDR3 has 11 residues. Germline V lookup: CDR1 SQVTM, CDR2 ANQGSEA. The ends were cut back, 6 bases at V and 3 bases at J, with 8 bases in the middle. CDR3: CSVTPKETQYF. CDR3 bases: TGCAGCGTGACACCTAAAGAGACCCAGTACTTC.

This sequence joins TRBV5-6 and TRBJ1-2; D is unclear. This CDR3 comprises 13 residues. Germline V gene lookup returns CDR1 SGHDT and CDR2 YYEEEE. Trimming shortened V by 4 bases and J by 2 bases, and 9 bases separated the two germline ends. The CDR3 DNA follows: TGTGCCAGCAGCCCCGGACCGAACTATGGCTACACCTTC. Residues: CASSPGPNYGYTF. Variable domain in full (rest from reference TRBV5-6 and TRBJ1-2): DAGVTQSPTHLIKTRGQQVTLRCSPKSGHDTVSWYQQALGQGPQFIFQYYEEEERQRGNFPDRFSGHQFPNYSSELNVNALLLGDSALYLCASSPGPNYGYTFGSGTRLTVV.

The CDR3 DNA reads TGTGCCAGCAGCCAAGATCTGGCAGGGATGAACACTGAAGCTTTCTTT. Translated, it gives CASSQDLAGMNTEAFF. The rearrangement joins TRBV4-2 to TRBJ1-1; weak D call: TRBD1 (5 bases). Germline loops: CDR1 LGHNA, CDR2 YNFKEQ. This CDR3 spans 16 amino acids. Trimming took 0 bases from V and 0 from J, leaving 11 bases between them.

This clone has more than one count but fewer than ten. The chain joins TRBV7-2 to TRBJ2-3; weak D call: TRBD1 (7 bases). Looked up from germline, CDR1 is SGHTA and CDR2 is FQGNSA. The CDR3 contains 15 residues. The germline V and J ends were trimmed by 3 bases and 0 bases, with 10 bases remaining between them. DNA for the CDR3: TGTGCCAGCAGCTTCCAGGGGGGTAGCACAGATACGCAGTATTTT. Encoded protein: CASSFQGGSTDTQYF. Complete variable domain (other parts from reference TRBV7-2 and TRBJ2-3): GAGVSQSPSNKVTEKGKDVELRCDPISGHTALYWYRQSLGQGLEFLIYFQGNSAPDKSGLPSDRFSAERTGGSVSTLTIQRTQQEDSAVYLCASSFQGGSTDTQYFGPGTRLTVL.

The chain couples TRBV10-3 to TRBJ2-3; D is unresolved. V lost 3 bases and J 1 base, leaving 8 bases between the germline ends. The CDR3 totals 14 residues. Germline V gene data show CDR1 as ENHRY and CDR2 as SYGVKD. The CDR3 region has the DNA TGTGCCATCAGTGAAATCCAACGCACAGATACGCAGTATTTT. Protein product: CAISEIQRTDTQYF.

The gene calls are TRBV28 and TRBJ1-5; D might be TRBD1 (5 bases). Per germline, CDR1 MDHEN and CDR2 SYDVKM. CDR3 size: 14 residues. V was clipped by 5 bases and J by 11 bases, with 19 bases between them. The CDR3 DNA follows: TGTGCCAGCAGTACCCCGGGACGCCCCGAGGCCCAGCATTTT. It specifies CASSTPGRPEAQHF. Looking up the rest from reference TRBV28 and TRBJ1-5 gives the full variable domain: DVKVTQSSRYLVKRTGEKVFLECVQDMDHENMFWYRQDPGLGLRLIYFSYDVKMKEKGDIPEGYSVSREKKERFSLILESASTNQTSMYLCASSTPGRPEAQHFGDGTRLSIL.

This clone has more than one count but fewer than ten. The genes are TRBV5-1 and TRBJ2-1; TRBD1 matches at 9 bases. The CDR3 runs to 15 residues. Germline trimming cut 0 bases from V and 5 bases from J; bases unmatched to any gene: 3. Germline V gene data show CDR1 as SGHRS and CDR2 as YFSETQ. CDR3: CASSLEGTGNNEQFF. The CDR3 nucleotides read TGCGCCAGCAGCTTGGAAGGGACAGGGAACAATGAGCAGTTCTTC.

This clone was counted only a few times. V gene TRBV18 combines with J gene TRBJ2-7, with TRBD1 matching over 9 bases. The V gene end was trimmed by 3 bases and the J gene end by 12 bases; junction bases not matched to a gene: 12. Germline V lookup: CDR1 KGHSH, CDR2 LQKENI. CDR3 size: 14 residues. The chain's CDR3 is CASSPGQGLQQWYF. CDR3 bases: TGTGCCAGCTCACCGGGACAGGGCTTACAGCAGTGGTACTTC.

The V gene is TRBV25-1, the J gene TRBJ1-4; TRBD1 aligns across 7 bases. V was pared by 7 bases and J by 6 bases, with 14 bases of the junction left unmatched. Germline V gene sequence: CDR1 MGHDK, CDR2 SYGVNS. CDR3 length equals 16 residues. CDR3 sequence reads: CASTSTPGGGDEKLFF. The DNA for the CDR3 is TGTGCCAGCACCTCCACTCCAGGGGGAGGGGATGAAAAACTGTTTTTT.